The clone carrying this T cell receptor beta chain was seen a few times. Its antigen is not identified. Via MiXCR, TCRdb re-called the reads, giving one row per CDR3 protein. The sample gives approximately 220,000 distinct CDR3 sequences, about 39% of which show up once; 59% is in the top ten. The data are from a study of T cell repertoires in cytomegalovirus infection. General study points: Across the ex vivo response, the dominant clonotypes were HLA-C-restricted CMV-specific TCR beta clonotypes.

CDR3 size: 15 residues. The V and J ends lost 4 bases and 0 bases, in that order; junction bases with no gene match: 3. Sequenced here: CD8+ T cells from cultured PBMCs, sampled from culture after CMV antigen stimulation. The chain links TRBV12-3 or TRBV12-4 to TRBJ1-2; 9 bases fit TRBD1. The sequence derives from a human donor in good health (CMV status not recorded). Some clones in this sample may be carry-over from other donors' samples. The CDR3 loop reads CASSSGQGPNYGYTF. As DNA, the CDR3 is TGTGCCAGCAGTTCGGGACAGGGACCTAACTATGGCTACACCTTC.